The source of this T cell receptor (beta chain) is a study of tumor-infiltrating lymphocytes in primary liver carcinoma. Study information: Male and female patients aged 30 to 69 years made up the cohort.

In regard to this clonotype: One base away lies a much larger clone, so this may be a sequencing read error.

Reverse transcription of around 0.45 ug total RNA with a constant-region primer produced TCR beta cDNA. Investigators got TCR beta libraries out of three nested multiplex PCR rounds, done with slightly modified ARM-PCR. Primers for the first two PCR rounds were TRBV1-TRBV30 forward primers and a C-beta reverse primer (approximately 10 cycles per round). From the multiplex PCR reads, TCRdb called clonotypes with MiXCR, one entry per CDR3 protein. The data hold under 85,000 distinct CDR3 sequences, with around 70% observed a single time. The CDR3 runs to 14 residues. Germline loops: CDR1 SGHRS, CDR2 YFSETQ. For each extraction, RNA and DNA were obtained together from approximately 20-30 mg of unsorted bulk tissue. Five separate regions per tumor were sampled. Every tumor specimen contained over 85% viable tumor cells.

The TCR originated in a man between 40 and 49 years old with primary liver carcinoma and hepatitis B virus infection. Source material: liver tumor tissue from sampling region 1. Indicated subset: tumor region T1, superior pole. V usage is TRBV5-1 and J usage is TRBJ2-4; possibly TRBD1 for D (7 bases). The DNA for the CDR3 is TGCACCAGCAGCGACAGGGAGGACAAAAACATTCAGTACTTC. This codes for CTSSDREDKNIQYF.